This T cell receptor beta chain was captured by sequencing in a study of sequential checkpoint blockade in melanoma (dated by TCRdb to between 2018 and 2020). For the wider study: Using 1:1 randomization, the trial assigned patients either to first-line nivolumab followed by ipilimumab (arm A) or to ipilimumab followed by nivolumab (arm B). Maintenance nivolumab came after each of the two trial sequences. TCRbeta immunosequencing was performed on DNA from roughly 90 pretreatment melanoma tumor samples. For 20 to 25 patients, matched tumor biopsies were taken both before treatment and at week 13, after single-agent nivolumab (arm A) or ipilimumab (arm B). The same lesion was the source of around 80% of the matched pre- and post-treatment tumor biopsy pairs. What the research found in general, with its limitations: Within-arm analyses of tumor T-cell fraction were limited by small sample sizes and reduced statistical power. The model for predicting response that combines TCR metrics with mutation burden needs to be validated in larger, independent patient cohorts. Patients whose tumor T-cell fraction and clonality increased by week 13 were about 30 times more likely to achieve clinical benefit. Among patients in the nivolumab-first arm (arm A), tumor TIL clonality before treatment was associated with response (P = .04). PD-L1 staining and CD8+ T-cell counts correlated with tumor T-cell fraction and clonality, whereas mutational load did not.

The junction carries 13 bases between V and J, which are trimmed by 6 bases and 2 bases respectively. CDR1 and CDR2 are read off the germline V gene as MNHGY and SAAAGT. The CDR3 spans 14 residues, from the cysteine through the phenylalanine. Just the 42-base CDR3 DNA is kept, in frame starting at base 1. TCRbeta CDR3 regions were immunosequenced from genomic DNA with the immunoSEQ Assay. Genomic DNA was amplified by bias-controlled multiplex PCR before high-throughput sequencing. Processing in the source paper ran as follows. To quantify the absolute abundance of each unique TCRbeta CDR3 region, the sequences were collapsed and filtered. Clonality, defined as 1 minus Pielou's evenness, was calculated using only productive rearrangements. Tumor T-cell fraction was calculated by normalizing TCRbeta template counts to the amount of usable DNA, which was estimated from several housekeeping genes. A previously published method was used to identify clones with significantly greater frequencies in on-treatment samples than in baseline samples. The immuneACCESS repertoire file appears here via TCRdb, limited to in-frame rearrangements. These files lack a portion of the clones; in checked studies, under half of the deficit traces to unresolved V genes, and the cause of the others is not known. The DNA was the basis for D and trimming; V, J and clone size are from that table. The sample profile shows 4,000 to 6,500 clones; about 29% of them were found once. Around 20% of the sample is in the top ten clones.

On this clone itself: This receptor's antigen is unknown. No clone much larger than this one lies a single base away; base qualities are absent.

According to the study, the label for this sample's treatment or condition signals: randomized to nivolumab then ipilimumab (arm A) or the reverse (arm B). No trial patient had received prior DNA-damaging chemotherapy. Samples were obtained from patients with melanoma enrolled in CheckMate 064, a randomized, open-label phase II trial of sequential checkpoint blockade. Genomic DNA from formalin-fixed paraffin-embedded (FFPE) tissue samples served as the input for tumor TCR sequencing. The sequences come from tumor tissue (inferred from file names), collected from a patient given nivolumab and ipilimumab in sequence. The V gene is TRBV6-8 and the J gene is TRBJ2-5; possibly the D gene is TRBD1, per 6 matching bases. The sequence was obtained from a human donor with melanoma. The CDR3 sequence is CASRSGQLQETQYF. The DNA is TGTGCCAGCAGATCTGGACAGCTACAAGAGACCCAGTACTTC.